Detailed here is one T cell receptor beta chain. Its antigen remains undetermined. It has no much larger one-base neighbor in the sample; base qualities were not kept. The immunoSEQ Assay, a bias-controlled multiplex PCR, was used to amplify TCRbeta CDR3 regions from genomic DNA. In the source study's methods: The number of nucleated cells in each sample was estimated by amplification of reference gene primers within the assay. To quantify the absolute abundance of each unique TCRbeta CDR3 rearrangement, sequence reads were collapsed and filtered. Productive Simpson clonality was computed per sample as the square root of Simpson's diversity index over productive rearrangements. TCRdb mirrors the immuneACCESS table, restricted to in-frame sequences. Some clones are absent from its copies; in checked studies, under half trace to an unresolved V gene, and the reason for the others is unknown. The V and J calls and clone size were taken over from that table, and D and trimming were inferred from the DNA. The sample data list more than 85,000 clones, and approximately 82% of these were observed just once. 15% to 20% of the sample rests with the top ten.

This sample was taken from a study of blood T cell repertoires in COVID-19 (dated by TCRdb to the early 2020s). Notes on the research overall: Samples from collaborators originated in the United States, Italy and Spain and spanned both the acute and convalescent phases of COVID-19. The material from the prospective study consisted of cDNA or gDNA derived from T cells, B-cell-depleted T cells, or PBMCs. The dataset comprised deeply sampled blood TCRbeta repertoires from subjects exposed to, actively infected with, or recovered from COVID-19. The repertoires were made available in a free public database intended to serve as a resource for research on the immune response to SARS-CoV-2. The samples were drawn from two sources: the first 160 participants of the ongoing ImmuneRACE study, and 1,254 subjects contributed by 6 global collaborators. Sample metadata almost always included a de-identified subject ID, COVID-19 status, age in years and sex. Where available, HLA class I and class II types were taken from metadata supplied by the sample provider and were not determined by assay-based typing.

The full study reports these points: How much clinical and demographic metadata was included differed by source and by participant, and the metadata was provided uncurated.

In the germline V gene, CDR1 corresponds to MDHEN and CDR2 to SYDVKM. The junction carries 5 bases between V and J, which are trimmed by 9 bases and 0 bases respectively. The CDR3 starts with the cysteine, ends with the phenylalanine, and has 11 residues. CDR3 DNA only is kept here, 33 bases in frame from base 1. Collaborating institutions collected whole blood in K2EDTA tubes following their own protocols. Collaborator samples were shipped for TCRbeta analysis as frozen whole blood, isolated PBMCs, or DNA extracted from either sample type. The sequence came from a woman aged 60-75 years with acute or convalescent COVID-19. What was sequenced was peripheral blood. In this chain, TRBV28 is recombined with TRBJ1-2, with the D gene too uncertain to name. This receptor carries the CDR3 CASGPNYGYTF. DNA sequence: TGTGCCAGTGGGCCTAACTATGGCTACACCTTC.